This T cell receptor (beta chain) was identified in a study of T cells in Graves' hyperthyroidism and ophthalmopathy. General observations from the study: The majority of expanded thyroid clonotypes above 0.001 also appeared in blood.

The CDR3 totals 16 residues. The trim removed 4 bases at V and 0 bases at J, leaving 7 bases unmatched. Amplification yielded TCR beta CDR3 regions, with RNA transcripts as the source. The HTBI primer set drove a first-round RT-PCR of the TCR CDR3. TCRdb redid the calling of the multiplex PCR reads with MiXCR, one entry per CDR3 protein. The repertoire includes a few hundred thousand distinct CDR3 sequences, around 42% of them detected once, and about 20% sits in the top ten. Uncontrolled infection, other autoimmune disease, pregnancy or lactation led to exclusion. This clonotype has at least ten counts. Its antigen is still unknown.

The sequence derives from an adult woman with Graves' disease, either hyperthyroidism or ophthalmopathy (not recorded which). Sequenced input: peripheral blood or thyroid tissue (not recorded which). This rearrangement joins TRBV12-3 or TRBV12-4 to TRBJ2-5, with 8 bases matching TRBD2. The CDR3 sequence is CASSSTGGGYQETQYF. The CDR3 nucleotides are TGTGCCAGCAGTTCTACGGGAGGGGGGTACCAAGAGACCCAGTACTTC.